This T cell receptor (beta chain) was obtained from a study of blood T cells in healthy people across ages. In the study overall: About one barcoded TCR beta cDNA was captured per two T cells.

CDR3 length: 14 residues. V shed 3 bases, J shed 1 base, and the junction held 3 bases outside the gene matches. The V gene's germline CDR1 is DFQATT and CDR2 SNEGSKA (reference sequence). The second PCR ran roughly 6 to 11 cycles with a sample-barcoded 5' primer and J-beta primers. TCRdb re-called the 5' RACE reads through MiXCR, storing one row per CDR3 protein. The sample lists around 1,600,000 distinct CDR3 sequences; roughly 43% were seen once. This clonotype was recorded a few times. Sequencing was done on a sample of blood. The chain employs TRBV20-1 and TRBJ2-3; 8 bases align to TRBD2. The clonotype originates from a woman younger than 35 in good health. The CDR3 loop reads CSASSSGGTDTQYF. CDR3 nucleotides: TGCAGTGCTAGTAGTAGCGGGGGCACAGATACGCAGTATTTT.